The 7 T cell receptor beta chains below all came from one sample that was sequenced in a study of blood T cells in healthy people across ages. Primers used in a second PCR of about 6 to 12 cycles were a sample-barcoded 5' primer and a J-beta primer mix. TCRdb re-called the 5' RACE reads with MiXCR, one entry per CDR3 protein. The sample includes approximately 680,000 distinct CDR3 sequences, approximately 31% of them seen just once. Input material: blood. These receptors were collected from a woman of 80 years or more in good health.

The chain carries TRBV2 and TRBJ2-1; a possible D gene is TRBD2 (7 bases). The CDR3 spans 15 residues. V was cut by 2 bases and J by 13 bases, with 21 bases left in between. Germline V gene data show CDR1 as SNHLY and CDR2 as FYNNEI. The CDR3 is CASSESGGGKNIQFF. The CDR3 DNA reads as TGTGCCAGCAGTGAAAGCGGCGGGGGCAAAAACATTCAGTTCTTC. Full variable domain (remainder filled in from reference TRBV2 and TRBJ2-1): EPEVTQTPSHQVTQMGQEVILRCVPISNHLYFYWYRQILGQKVEFLVSFYNNEISEKSEIFDDQFSVERPDGSNFTLKIRSTKLEDSAMYFCASSESGGGKNIQFFGPGTRLTVL.

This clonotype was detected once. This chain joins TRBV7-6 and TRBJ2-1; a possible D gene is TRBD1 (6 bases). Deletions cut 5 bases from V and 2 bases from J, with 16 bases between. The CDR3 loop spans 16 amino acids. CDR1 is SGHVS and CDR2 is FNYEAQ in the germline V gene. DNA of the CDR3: TGTGCCAGCAGCCAAAGCCGGGACATAGCCTACAATGAGCAGTTCTTC. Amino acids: CASSQSRDIAYNEQFF.

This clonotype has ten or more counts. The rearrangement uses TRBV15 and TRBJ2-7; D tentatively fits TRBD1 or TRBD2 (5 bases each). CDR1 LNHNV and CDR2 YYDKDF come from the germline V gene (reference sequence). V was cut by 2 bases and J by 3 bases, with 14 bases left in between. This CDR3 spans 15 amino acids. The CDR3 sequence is CATSRSGDGDYEQYF. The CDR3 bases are TGTGCCACCAGCAGATCCGGGGACGGGGACTACGAGCAGTACTTC.

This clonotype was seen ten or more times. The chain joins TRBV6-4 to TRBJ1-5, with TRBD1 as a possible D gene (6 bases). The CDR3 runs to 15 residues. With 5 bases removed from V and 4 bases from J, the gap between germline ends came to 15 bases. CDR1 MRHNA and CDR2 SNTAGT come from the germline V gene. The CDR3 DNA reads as TGTGCCAGCAGTCAGAGGGGGGGCCGGAATCAGCCCCAGCATTTT. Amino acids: CASSQRGGRNQPQHF.

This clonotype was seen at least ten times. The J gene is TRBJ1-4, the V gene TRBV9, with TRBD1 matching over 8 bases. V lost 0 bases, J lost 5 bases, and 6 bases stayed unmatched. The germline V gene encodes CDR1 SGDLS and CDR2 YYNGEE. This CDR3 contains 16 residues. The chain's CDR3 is CASSVAPGQVNEKLFF. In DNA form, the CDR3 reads TGTGCCAGCAGCGTAGCGCCGGGACAGGTGAATGAAAAACTGTTTTTT.

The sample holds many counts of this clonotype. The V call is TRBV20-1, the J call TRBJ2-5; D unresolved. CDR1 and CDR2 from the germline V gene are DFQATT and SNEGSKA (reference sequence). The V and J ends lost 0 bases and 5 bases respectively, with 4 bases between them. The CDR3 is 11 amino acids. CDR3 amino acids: CSAREGETQYF. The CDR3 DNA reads TGCAGTGCTAGAGAAGGGGAGACCCAGTACTTC.

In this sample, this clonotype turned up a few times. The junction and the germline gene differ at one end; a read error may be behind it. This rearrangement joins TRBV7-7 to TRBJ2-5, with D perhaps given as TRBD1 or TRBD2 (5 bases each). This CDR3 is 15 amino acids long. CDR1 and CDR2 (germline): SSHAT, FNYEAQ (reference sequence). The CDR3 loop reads CASSSGRAVGETQYF. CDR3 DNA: TGTGCTAGCAGCTCGGGACGAGCGGTAGGGGAGACCCAGTACTTC.